A single sample gave rise to the 5 T cell receptor beta chains below, sequenced in a study of vaccination and CD4 T cells after COVID-19. These receptors have no known antigen. Treatment in this sample: approximately 9-day PBMC culture with coronavirus spike peptide pools or control peptides (ViraFEST assay). Sequenced with the Oncomine TCR Beta short-read assay was DNA taken from cultured CD4+ T cells. Via MiXCR, TCRdb re-called the PCR reads, giving one row per CDR3 protein. Of 9,500 to 15,000 distinct CDR3 sequences in the sample, 60% were seen once. What was sequenced was CD4+ T cells from blood, cultured in vitro. These TCRs come from a human donor who had recovered from COVID-19.

The rearrangement uses TRBV30 and TRBJ2-3; TRBD1 aligns across 8 bases. The CDR3 contains 11 residues. Germline V gives CDR1 GTSNPN, CDR2 SVGIG (reference sequence). Germline trimming cut 5 bases from V and 8 bases from J; bases unmatched to any gene: 3. CDR3 nucleotides: TGTGCCTGGGGGACAGGCGTTACGCAGTATTTT. Encoded protein: CAWGTGVTQYF.

The V and J genes are TRBV6-5 and TRBJ2-3; 9 nucleotides agree with TRBD2. The CDR3 has 20 residues. V dropped 2 bases and J dropped 4; count of bases not matched to a gene: 19. Germline loops: CDR1 MNHEY, CDR2 SVGAGI. The CDR3, as DNA: TGTGCCAGCAGTTACAAGACAGGACAACCGTTTAGCGGGAGAGCAGATACGCAGTATTTT. Translated, it gives CASSYKTGQPFSGRADTQYF.

V gene TRBV30 combines with J gene TRBJ2-3; 11 bases agree with TRBD2. J gave up 2 bases and V 3 bases, and 1 base lay outside the gene matches. Germline V gene lookup returns CDR1 GTSNPN and CDR2 SVGIG (reference sequence). This CDR3 comprises 14 residues. CDR3 loop: CAWRGLAVTDTQYF. Written as DNA, the CDR3 is TGTGCCTGGAGGGGACTAGCGGTCACAGATACGCAGTATTTT.

The chain recombines TRBV6-5 with TRBJ1-6, with D hard to call. Germline V lookup: CDR1 MNHEY, CDR2 SVGAGI. The V end was cut by 2 bases, the J end by 5 bases, with 7 bases between. The CDR3 is 14 residues long. The CDR3: CASSYDIHNSPLHF. The CDR3 nucleotides read TGTGCCAGCAGTTACGACATCCATAATTCACCCCTCCACTTT.

V is TRBV9 and J is TRBJ2-1; D is ambiguous. The CDR3 contains 14 residues. Germline-derived CDR1 and CDR2 are SGDLS and YYNGEE. The V gene lost 0 bases and the J gene lost 10 bases, with 14 bases spanning the gap. The CDR3 sequence is CASSVGTNVAEQFF. The DNA of the CDR3 is TGTGCCAGCAGCGTAGGCACAAATGTGGCGGAGCAGTTCTTC.